The clone carrying this T cell receptor (beta chain) has a count of ten or more. Antigen specificity is unknown. The data were obtained in a study of glioma-infiltrating T cells. The CDR3 has 15 residues. Deletions cut 0 bases from V and 6 bases from J, with 12 bases between. Germline loops: CDR1 LGHNA, CDR2 YSLEER. The iRepertoire nested amplicon-rescue multiplex PCR amplified TCR alpha and beta CDR3s from RNA. For one-step reverse transcription and amplification, about 90-450 ng of tissue mRNA or PBMC total RNA was used. A single record per CDR3 protein comes from TCRdb applying MiXCR to the multiplex PCR reads. The sample has roughly 200,000 distinct CDR3 sequences, approximately 30% seen once. Study-level points and caveats: Tissue-blood divergence was below expectation in non-neoplastic patients, above in gliomas. Only very few CDR3 sequences appeared in both tissue and blood.

This receptor was taken from a human donor with low-grade glioma or glioblastoma, undergoing nonglioma brain surgery, or in good health (not recorded which). The rearrangement joins TRBV4-3 to TRBJ2-4; D perhaps matches TRBD2 (7 bases). The sample consisted of glioma tissue, nonneoplastic brain tissue, or PBMCs (not recorded which). CDR3 region: CASSQDWRGLNIQYF. CDR3 nucleotide sequence: TGCGCCAGCAGCCAAGACTGGCGGGGGCTAAACATTCAGTACTTC.